These 5 T cell receptor beta chains were all obtained from the same sample, sequenced in a study of blood T cell repertoires in COVID-19. The method was immunoSEQ multiplex PCR; TCRdb's version includes in-frame clones alone and lacks a portion of them. The sample gives hundreds of thousands of clones, 70% to 90% of which show up once; around 3% is in the top ten. Sequencing used peripheral blood. The receptors derive from a human donor in a cohort sampled during active COVID-19.

The chain is built from TRBV4-1 and TRBJ1-2; no definite D call. The CDR3 contains 15 residues. Germline V CDR1 and CDR2: MGHRA, YSYEKL. With 1 base removed from V and 5 bases from J, the gap between germline ends came to 14 bases. The CDR3 region is CASSQVNQEEYGYTF. The CDR3 DNA is TGCGCCAGCAGCCAAGTAAACCAGGAGGAATATGGCTACACCTTC.

The chain couples TRBV29-1 to TRBJ2-5, with D possibly TRBD2 on 5 matching bases. The germline V gene has CDR1 SQVTM and CDR2 ANQGSEA. Trimming removed 7 bases from V and 7 bases from J, with 16 bases in between. The CDR3 contains 12 residues. CDR3 nucleotides: TGCAGCGCCTTTACGTTCCGGGGGACCCAGTACTTC. This codes for CSAFTFRGTQYF.

This clone occurred many times. The chain carries TRBV19 and TRBJ2-1, with TRBD2 identical over 14 bases. The CDR3 spans 17 residues. V dropped 9 bases and J dropped 3; count of bases not matched to a gene: 10. Germline CDR1 and CDR2: LNHDA and SQIVND (reference sequence). CDR3 loop: CASSDAGTSGGYNEQFF. The CDR3 region has the DNA TGTGCCAGCTCCGATGCCGGGACTAGCGGGGGCTACAATGAGCAGTTCTTC.

The V gene is TRBV6-4, the J gene TRBJ2-1; 13 positions agree with TRBD2. The CDR3 spans 16 residues. V lost 0 bases, J lost 7 bases, and 3 bases stayed unmatched. CDR1 MRHNA and CDR2 SNTAGT come from the germline V gene. The CDR3 DNA is TGTGCCAGCAGTGACTCGTTACTAGCGGGAGGGAATGAGCAGTTCTTC. Translation gives CASSDSLLAGGNEQFF.

The chain combines TRBV6-6 with TRBJ1-6; no definite D call. Germline CDR1 is MNHNY and CDR2 is SVGAGI (reference sequence). The V gene lost 8 bases and the J gene lost 5 bases, with 13 bases spanning the gap. This CDR3 comprises 14 residues. The CDR3: CASSYREHNSPLHF. CDR3 in DNA: TGTGCCAGCTCTTACCGGGAGCATAATTCACCCCTCCACTTT.